Detailed here is one T cell receptor beta chain. The antigen remains unidentified. PCR amplification relied on 60 Vbeta primers (plus 13 Jbeta primers). Measured with immunoSEQ multiplex PCR; TCRdb has only the in-frame clones, and not every one. The sample consists of 62,000 or so clones, about 80% of them appearing once. The data were obtained in a study of cytomegalovirus exposure and HLA in healthy donors. The overall study: There were roughly 120 million unique TCR beta sequences, drawn from about 179 million T cells, in an earlier analysis.

Germline V gene data show CDR1 as MGHRA and CDR2 as YSYEKL. CDR3 size: 16 residues. Trimming took off 5 bases at V and 0 bases at J, with 14 bases between the two ends. Points from the study as a whole: Analyses of presence/absence relied on an assumption of roughly uniform sequencing depth across donors. When analyzed later, a missense DCLRE1C variant was found to be linked to TCR beta V- and J-gene trimming. On later analysis, the bulk of CMV-associated TCR beta chains appeared to be HLA-restricted.

The sample comprised PBMCs. The TCR comes from a man aged 25 to 40 in good health and CMV-seronegative. The rearrangement uses TRBV4-1 and TRBJ2-1; D is perhaps TRBD2 (6 bases). For the CDR3, the DNA is TGCGCCAGCAGCTCTGGAGGGGCAGGCTCCTACAATGAGCAGTTCTTC. Translation: CASSSGGAGSYNEQFF.